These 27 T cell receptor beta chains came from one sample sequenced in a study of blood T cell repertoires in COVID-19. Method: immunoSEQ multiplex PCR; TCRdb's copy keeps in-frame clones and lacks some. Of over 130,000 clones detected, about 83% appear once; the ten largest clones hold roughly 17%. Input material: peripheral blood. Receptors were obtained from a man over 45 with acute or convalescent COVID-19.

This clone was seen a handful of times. The CDR3 sequence: CASSPNDKSGYTF. CDR3 DNA: TGTGCCAGCTCACCTAACGACAAGTCTGGCTACACCTTC. The chain recombines TRBV18 with TRBJ1-2, with D hard to call. The CDR3 is made up of 13 amino acids. CDR1 and CDR2 (germline): KGHSH, LQKENI. Trimming took 3 bases from V and 7 from J, leaving 12 bases between them.

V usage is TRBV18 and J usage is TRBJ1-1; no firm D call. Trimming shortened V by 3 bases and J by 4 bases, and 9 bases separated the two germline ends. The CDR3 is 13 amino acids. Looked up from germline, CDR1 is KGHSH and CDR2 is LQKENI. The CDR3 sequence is CASSPSGTTEAFF. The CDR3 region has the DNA TGTGCCAGCTCACCTTCAGGTACCACTGAAGCTTTCTTT.

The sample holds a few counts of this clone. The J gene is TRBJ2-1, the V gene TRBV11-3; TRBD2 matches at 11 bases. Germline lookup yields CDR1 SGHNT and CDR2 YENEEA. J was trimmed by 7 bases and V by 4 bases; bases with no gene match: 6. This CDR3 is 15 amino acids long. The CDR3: CASSSLAGGSNEQFF. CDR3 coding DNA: TGTGCCAGCAGCTCCTTAGCGGGGGGGTCGAATGAGCAGTTCTTC.

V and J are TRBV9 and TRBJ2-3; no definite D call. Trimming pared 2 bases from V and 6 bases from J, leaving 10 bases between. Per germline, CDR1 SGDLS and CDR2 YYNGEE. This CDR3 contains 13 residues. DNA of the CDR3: TGTGCCAGCAGCGTCCCGCACGGTGATACGCAGTATTTT. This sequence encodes CASSVPHGDTQYF.

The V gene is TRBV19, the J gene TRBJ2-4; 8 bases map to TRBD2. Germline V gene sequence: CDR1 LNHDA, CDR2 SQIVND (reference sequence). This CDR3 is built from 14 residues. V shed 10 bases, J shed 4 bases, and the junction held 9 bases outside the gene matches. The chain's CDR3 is CATREGGGKNIQYF. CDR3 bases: TGTGCCACCCGGGAGGGGGGGGGAAAAAACATTCAGTACTTC.

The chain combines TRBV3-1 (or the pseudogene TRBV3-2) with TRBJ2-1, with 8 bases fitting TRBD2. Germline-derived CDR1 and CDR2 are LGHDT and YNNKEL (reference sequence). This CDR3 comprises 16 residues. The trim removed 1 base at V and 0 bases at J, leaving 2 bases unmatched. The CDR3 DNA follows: TGTGCCAGCAGCCAAGTTAGCGGGGTCTCCTACAATGAGCAGTTCTTC. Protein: CASSQVSGVSYNEQFF.

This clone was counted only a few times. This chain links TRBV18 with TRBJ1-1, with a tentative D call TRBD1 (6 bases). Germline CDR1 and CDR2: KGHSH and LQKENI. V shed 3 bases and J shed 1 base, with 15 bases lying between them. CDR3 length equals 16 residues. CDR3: CASSPPRTVRNTEAFF. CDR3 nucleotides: TGTGCCAGCTCACCGCCACGGACAGTTCGGAACACTGAAGCTTTCTTT.

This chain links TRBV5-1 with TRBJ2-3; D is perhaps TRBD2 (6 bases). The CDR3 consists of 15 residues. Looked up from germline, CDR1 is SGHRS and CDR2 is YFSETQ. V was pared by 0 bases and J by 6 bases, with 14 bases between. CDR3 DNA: TGCGCCAGCAGCTTGGCCGTAATAGCGGAGGATACGCAGTATTTT. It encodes CASSLAVIAEDTQYF.

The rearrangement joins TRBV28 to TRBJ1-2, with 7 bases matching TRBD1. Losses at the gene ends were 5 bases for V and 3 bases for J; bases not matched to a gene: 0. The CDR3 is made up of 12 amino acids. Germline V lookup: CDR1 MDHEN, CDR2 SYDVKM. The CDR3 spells CASSQGDYGYTF. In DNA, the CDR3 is TGTGCCAGCAGTCAGGGGGACTATGGCTACACCTTC.

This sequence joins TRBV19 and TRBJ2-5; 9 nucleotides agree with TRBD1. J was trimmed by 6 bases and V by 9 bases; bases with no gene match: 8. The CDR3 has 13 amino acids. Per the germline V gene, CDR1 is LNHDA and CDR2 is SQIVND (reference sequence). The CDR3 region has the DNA TGTGCCAGCACCGGGACAGGGAGTAAGACCCAGTACTTC. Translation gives CASTGTGSKTQYF.

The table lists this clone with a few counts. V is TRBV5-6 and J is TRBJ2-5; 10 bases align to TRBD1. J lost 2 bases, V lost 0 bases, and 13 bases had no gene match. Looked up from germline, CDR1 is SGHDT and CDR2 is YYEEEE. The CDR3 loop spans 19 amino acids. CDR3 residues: CASSLGGTGVAFGQETQYF. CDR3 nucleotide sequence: TGTGCCAGCAGCTTGGGTGGGACAGGGGTCGCGTTCGGACAAGAGACCCAGTACTTC.

The CDR3 reads CASSLTGQQGHTIYF. The CDR3 nucleotides are TGTGCCAGCAGCTTGACGGGACAGCAGGGGCACACCATATATTTT. This sequence joins TRBV11-2 and TRBJ1-3; TRBD1 matches at 7 bases. The germline V gene has CDR1 SGHAT and CDR2 FQNNGV. The CDR3 contains 15 residues. V shed 3 bases and J 8 bases; nucleotides not matched to a gene: 10.

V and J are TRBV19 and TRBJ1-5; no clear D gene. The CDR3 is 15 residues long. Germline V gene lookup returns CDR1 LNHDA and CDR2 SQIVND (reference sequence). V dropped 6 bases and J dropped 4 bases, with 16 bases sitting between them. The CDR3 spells CASSPEEANNQPQHF. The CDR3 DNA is TGTGCCAGTAGCCCCGAGGAGGCCAATAATCAGCCCCAGCATTTT.

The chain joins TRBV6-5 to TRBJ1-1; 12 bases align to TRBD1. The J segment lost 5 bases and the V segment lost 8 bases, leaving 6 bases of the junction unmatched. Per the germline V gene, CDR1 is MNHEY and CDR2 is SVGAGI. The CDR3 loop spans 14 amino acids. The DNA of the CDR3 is TGTGCCAGCGATCGGGGACAGGGGGCAACTGAAGCTTTCTTT. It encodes CASDRGQGATEAFF.

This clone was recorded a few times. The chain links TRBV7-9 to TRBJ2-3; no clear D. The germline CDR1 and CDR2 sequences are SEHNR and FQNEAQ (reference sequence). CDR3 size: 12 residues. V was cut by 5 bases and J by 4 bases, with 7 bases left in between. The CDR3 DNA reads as TGTGCCAGCAGCGCCTACTCAGATACGCAGTATTTT. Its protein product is CASSAYSDTQYF.

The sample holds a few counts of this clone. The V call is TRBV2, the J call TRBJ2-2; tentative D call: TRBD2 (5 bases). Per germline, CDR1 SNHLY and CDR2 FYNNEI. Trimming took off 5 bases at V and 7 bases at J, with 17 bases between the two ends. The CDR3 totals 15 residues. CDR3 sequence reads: CASSPLGGRDGELFF. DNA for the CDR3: TGTGCCAGCAGTCCGTTAGGTGGGAGAGACGGGGAGCTGTTTTTT.

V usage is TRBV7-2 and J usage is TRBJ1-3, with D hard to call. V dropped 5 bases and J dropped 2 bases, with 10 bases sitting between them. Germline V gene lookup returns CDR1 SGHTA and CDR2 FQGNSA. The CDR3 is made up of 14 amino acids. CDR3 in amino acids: CASSPPGAGNTIYF. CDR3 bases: TGTGCCAGCAGCCCCCCCGGGGCTGGAAACACCATATATTTT. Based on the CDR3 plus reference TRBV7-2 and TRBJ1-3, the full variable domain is GAGVSQSPSNKVTEKGKDVELRCDPISGHTALYWYRQSLGQGLEFLIYFQGNSAPDKSGLPSDRFSAERTGGSVSTLTIQRTQQEDSAVYLCASSPPGAGNTIYFGEGSWLTVV.

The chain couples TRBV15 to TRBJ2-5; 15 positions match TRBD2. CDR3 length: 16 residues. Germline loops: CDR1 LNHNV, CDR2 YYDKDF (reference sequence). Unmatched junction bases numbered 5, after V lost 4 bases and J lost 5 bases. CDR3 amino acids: CATSNGLAGGRETQYF. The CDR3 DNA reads TGTGCCACCAGCAACGGACTAGCGGGGGGGCGCGAGACCCAGTACTTC.

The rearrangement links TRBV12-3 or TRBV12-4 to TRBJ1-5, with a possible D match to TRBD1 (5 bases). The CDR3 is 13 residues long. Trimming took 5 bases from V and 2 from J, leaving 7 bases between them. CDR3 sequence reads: CASSTGGNQPQHF. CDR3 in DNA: TGTGCCAGCAGTACGGGGGGCAATCAGCCCCAGCATTTT.

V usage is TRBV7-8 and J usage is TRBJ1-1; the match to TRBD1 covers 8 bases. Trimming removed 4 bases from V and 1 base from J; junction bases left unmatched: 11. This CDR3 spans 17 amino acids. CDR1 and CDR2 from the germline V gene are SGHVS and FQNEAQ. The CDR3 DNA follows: TGTGCCAGCAGCTCAAAAGGACAGGGTAGAAGGAACACTGAAGCTTTCTTT. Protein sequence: CASSSKGQGRRNTEAFF. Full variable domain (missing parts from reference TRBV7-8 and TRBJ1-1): GAGVSQSPRYKVAKRGQDVALRCDPISGHVSLFWYQQALGQGPEFLTYFQNEAQLDKSGLPSDRFFAERPEGSVSTLKIQRTQQEDSAVYLCASSSKGQGRRNTEAFFGQGTRLTVV.

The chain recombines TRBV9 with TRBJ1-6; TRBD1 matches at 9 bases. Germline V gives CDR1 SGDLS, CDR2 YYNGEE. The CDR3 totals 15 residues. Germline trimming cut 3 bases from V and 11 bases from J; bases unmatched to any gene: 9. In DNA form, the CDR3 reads TGTGCCAGCAGCGAAACTCCGGGACAGGGAACACCCCTCCACTTT. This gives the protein CASSETPGQGTPLHF.

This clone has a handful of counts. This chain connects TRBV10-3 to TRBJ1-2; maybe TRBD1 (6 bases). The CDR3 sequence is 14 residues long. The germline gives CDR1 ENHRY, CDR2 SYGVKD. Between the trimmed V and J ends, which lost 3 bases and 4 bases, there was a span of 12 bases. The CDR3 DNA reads TGTGCCATCAGTGACGGCAGGGGTAGCTATGGCTACACCTTC. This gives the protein CAISDGRGSYGYTF.

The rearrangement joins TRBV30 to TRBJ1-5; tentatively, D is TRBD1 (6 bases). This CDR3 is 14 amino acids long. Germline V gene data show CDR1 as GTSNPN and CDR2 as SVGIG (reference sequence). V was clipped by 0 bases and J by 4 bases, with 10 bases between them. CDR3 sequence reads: CAWSVGTSNQPQHF. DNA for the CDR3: TGTGCCTGGAGTGTGGGGACATCAAATCAGCCCCAGCATTTT.

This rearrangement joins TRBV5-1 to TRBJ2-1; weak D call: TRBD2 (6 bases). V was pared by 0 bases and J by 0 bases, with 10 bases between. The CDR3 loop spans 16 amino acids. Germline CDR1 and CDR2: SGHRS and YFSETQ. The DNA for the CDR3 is TGCGCCAGCAGCTTGGCCCCGGGGGTCTCCTACAATGAGCAGTTCTTC. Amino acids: CASSLAPGVSYNEQFF.

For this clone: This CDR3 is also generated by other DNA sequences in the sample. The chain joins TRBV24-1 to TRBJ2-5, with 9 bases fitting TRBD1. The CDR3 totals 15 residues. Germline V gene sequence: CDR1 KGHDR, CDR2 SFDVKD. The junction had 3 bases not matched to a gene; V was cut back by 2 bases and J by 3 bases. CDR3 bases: TGTGCCACCAGTGATTCGGGACAGGGAGAAGAGACCCAGTACTTC. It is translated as CATSDSGQGEETQYF.

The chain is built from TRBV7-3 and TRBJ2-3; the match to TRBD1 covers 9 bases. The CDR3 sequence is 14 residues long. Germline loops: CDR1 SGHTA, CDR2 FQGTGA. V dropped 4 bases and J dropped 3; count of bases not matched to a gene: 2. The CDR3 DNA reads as TGTGCCAGCAGCTGGACAGGGGCGACAGATACGCAGTATTTT. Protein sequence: CASSWTGATDTQYF.

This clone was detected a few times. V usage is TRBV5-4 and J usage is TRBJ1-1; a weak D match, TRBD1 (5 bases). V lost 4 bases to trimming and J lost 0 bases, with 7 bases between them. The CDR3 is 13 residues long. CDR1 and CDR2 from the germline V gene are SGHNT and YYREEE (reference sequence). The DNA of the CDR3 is TGTGCCAGCAGCAAGACAGTGAACACTGAAGCTTTCTTT. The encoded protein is CASSKTVNTEAFF.